The clone carrying this TCR beta chain has just one count. Its target is unknown. Treatment in this sample: roughly 11-day PBMC culture with coronavirus spike peptide pools or control peptides (ViraFEST assay). The data originate from a study of vaccination and CD4 T cells after COVID-19. Scientists ran DNA taken from cultured CD4+ T cells through the Oncomine TCR Beta short-read assay for sequencing. Via MiXCR, TCRdb re-called the PCR reads, giving one row per CDR3 protein. The data show approximately 19,000 distinct CDR3 sequences, roughly 73% seen once. V lost 3 bases to trimming and J lost 4 bases, with 6 bases between them. Looked up from germline, CDR1 is SQVTM and CDR2 is ANQGSEA. The CDR3 has 11 amino acids.

The TCR was taken from a human donor who received a COVID-19 vaccine. The sequences come from CD4+ T cells from blood, cultured in vitro, collected after SARS-CoV-2 vaccination. This sequence joins TRBV29-1 and TRBJ1-1, with D possibly being TRBD1 (5 bases). The CDR3 bases are TGCAGCGTTGATGGGACCACTGAAGCTTTCTTT. This sequence encodes CSVDGTTEAFF.